These T cell receptor beta chains were read from a single sample in a study of cytomegalovirus exposure and HLA in healthy donors. TCRdb's copy holds only in-frame clones and misses some; the assay was immunoSEQ multiplex PCR. Found here are roughly 150,000 clones, 60% to 80% of them singletons; the top ten hold approximately 15%. Sequenced material: PBMCs. Receptors originate from a woman between 35 and 50 years old in good health and CMV-seronegative. The conserved cysteine and the conserved F or W are not part of the CDR3 here. The D gene is left open where the match is weak. Not all rows give a size; the values are once, few, many and, for expanded clones, a class.

NA	TRBV5-6	NA	TRBJ2-5	ASSSGARLKETQY
NA	TRBV28	NA	TRBJ2-1	ASSFLASSSYNEQF
NA	TRBV29-1	NA	TRBJ2-3	SGTTNRELEQY
NA	TRBV7-3	NA	TRBJ2-5	ASSLGSRHQETQY
NA	TRBV5-1	TRBD1	TRBJ1-1	ASSSSGGVGTEAF
NA	TRBV6-1	NA	TRBJ1-5	ASGSRSSNQPQH
once	TRBV2	NA	TRBJ1-3	ASGEGPVSGNTIY
NA	TRBV19	TRBD1	TRBJ2-7	ASRPTGQAYEQY
NA	TRBV27	NA	NA	ASSENRAYEQY
NA	TRBV7-9	NA	TRBJ1-2	SSSSSPGGYGYT
few	TRBV7-2	TRBD2	TRBJ2-3	ASSPGLAGGKVDTQY
NA	TRBV28	NA	TRBJ2-7	ASKVWDTARDEQY
NA	TRBV5-1	NA	TRBJ2-3	ASSSGVTDTQY
NA	TRBV28	TRBD1	TRBJ1-5	ASSPGGSGSNQPQH
NA	TRBV29-1	NA	TRBJ2-7	SVTSNLLHEQY
NA	TRBV19	NA	TRBJ1-1	ASSPPYLTTGTEAF
NA	TRBV7-2	NA	TRBJ2-2	ASSYRVAGELF
NA	TRBV4-3	TRBD1	TRBJ2-6	ASSQGTPGQDFSGANVLT
NA	TRBV6-1	NA	TRBJ2-3	ASRGNTDTQY
NA	TRBV18	NA	TRBJ2-6	ASSPLLVGANGLT
NA	TRBV25-1	NA	TRBJ2-7	ASSERGGGYEQY
NA	TRBV19	TRBD2	TRBJ2-7	ASSSSGEGYEQY
NA	TRBV28	TRBD1	TRBJ1-5	ASNPTGGFQPQH
NA	TRBV28	NA	TRBJ1-6	ASSMTASSYNSPLH
NA	TRBV7-2	TRBD2	TRBJ2-3	ASSLQAGGRNTQY
NA	TRBV7-2	NA	TRBJ1-2	ASSLGGDGSYT
NA	TRBV15	TRBD1	TRBJ1-4	ATSRARGPINEKLF
NA	TRBV19	TRBD2	TRBJ2-3	ASSIGGSGRTDTQY
NA	TRBV4-1	TRBD1	TRBJ1-5	ASSQSAGQGHQPQH
NA	TRBV5-1	TRBD1	TRBJ2-3	ASSPTGGSTDTQY
NA	TRBV19	TRBD2	TRBJ2-1	ASSITGTSGSSDEQF
NA	TRBV28	NA	TRBJ1-2	ASSSTAPNYGYT
NA	TRBV6-5	TRBD2	TRBJ2-7	ASSSLAGAAYEQY
NA	TRBV20-1	NA	TRBJ1-1	SATPGAEAF
NA	TRBV10-1	NA	TRBJ1-1	ASSESAAPNTEAF
NA	TRBV6-6	TRBD1	TRBJ1-2	ASRSTGLWYDYT
NA	TRBV6-5	NA	TRBJ2-5	ASSFGQPQETQY
NA	TRBV19	NA	TRBJ2-5	ASSISPTQTQY
NA	TRBV6-6	NA	TRBJ1-5	ASSYPPRQPQH
NA	TRBV4-3	TRBD1	TRBJ1-2	ASSPGDRGSYGYT
NA	TRBV5-6	TRBD2	TRBJ2-7	ASSRGAPSGWGSYEQY
NA	TRBV4-3	NA	TRBJ2-7	ASSQRSSYEQY